The 14 T cell receptor beta chains below were found in one sample sequenced in a study of CXCR3-negative and CXCR3-positive naive CD8 T cells. Study findings and constraints: CXCR3-positive naive cells had TRB CDR3s that were more hydrophobic than CXCR3-negative naive cells had.

For these TCRs, the target antigens are not known. Each TRB cDNA library was prepared by 5' RACE (with UMI labels). TCRdb re-called the 5' RACE reads; every CDR3 protein appears as one record, without DNA. The data show 55,000 to 75,000 distinct CDR3 sequences, and the top ten clones hold approximately 0.8%. The sequencing input was naive CXCR3+ CD8+ T cells from blood. Subset of the sample: CD45RO-CCR7+CD27+CD95- naive CD8+ T cells expressing CXCR3 (TNR3+). Source of these receptors: a human donor in good health. Some clones in this sample may be carry-over from other donors' samples.

The genes are TRBV9 and TRBJ2-1; absent DNA, TCRdb's TRBD2 call cannot be checked. The V gene's germline CDR1 is SGDLS and CDR2 YYNGEE. This CDR3 has 15 residues. The CDR3 reads CASSNSGGAWNEQFF. Based on the CDR3 plus reference TRBV9 and TRBJ2-1, the full variable domain is DSGVTQTPKHLITATGQRVTLRCSPRSGDLSVYWYQQSLDQGLQFLIQYYNGEERAKGNILERFSAQQFPDLHSELNLSSLELGDSALYFCASSNSGGAWNEQFFGPGTRLTVL.

J is TRBJ2-5 and V is TRBV7-9; TCRdb selects TRBD1, and the lack of DNA leaves this call unchecked. The V gene's germline CDR1 is SEHNR and CDR2 FQNEAQ (reference sequence). The CDR3 runs to 16 residues. CDR3 loop: CASSLFGTGDQETQYF.

V usage is TRBV29-1 and J usage is TRBJ1-1. The germline V gene encodes CDR1 SQVTM and CDR2 ANQGSEA. This CDR3 contains 11 residues. The CDR3 loop reads CSVEEAVEAFF.

The rearrangement links TRBV10-3 to TRBJ2-7. Looked up from germline, CDR1 is ENHRY and CDR2 is SYGVKD. This CDR3 is 14 amino acids long. CDR3 amino acids: CAIRDSDNYYEQYF.

This chain joins TRBV7-9 and TRBJ2-5; the D call of TRBD1 rests on TCRdb alone, since no DNA is present to check it. CDR3 size: 15 residues. Germline CDR1 is SEHNR and CDR2 is FQNEAQ (reference sequence). CDR3: CASSSLKGGGETQYF. The full variable domain, completed using reference TRBV7-9 and TRBJ2-5, is DTGVSQNPRHKITKRGQNVTFRCDPISEHNRLYWYRQTLGQGPEFLTYFQNEAQLEKSRLLSDRFSAERPKGSFSTLEIQRTEQGDSAMYLCASSSLKGGGETQYFGPGTRLLVL.

This rearrangement joins TRBV18 to TRBJ1-1; TCRdb indicates TRBD1, and absent DNA this call remains unverified. The CDR3 sequence is 14 residues long. Germline CDR1 is KGHSH and CDR2 is LQKENI. This chain's CDR3 is CASSPLALPWEAFF.

The chain combines TRBV20-1 with TRBJ2-5; TCRdb proposes TRBD1, but this gene call is untestable without DNA. Germline lookup yields CDR1 DFQATT and CDR2 SNEGSKA (reference sequence). This CDR3 is 14 amino acids long. CDR3 amino acids: CSARWDRVEETQYF.

The rearrangement uses TRBV20-1 and TRBJ1-5. Germline-derived CDR1 and CDR2 are DFQATT and SNEGSKA (reference sequence). The CDR3 totals 13 residues. The CDR3 spells CSARDREGQPQHF.

The gene calls are TRBV29-1 and TRBJ2-7; as DNA is missing, the TRBD1 call by TCRdb cannot be tested. The germline V gene has CDR1 SQVTM and CDR2 ANQGSEA. The CDR3 spans 13 residues. The CDR3 protein is CSVIGEGPLEQYF.

Here the CDR3 reads CSAPTGWVGTEAFF. This sequence joins TRBV20-1 and TRBJ1-1; with no DNA, the TCRdb D assignment of TRBD1 cannot be verified. CDR3 length: 14 residues. The V gene's germline CDR1 is DFQATT and CDR2 SNEGSKA (reference sequence).

The rearrangement links TRBV19 to TRBJ2-1; TCRdb picks TRBD2, but there is no DNA to check that call. The CDR3 covers 16 residues. Germline-derived CDR1 and CDR2 are LNHDA and SQIVND (reference sequence). CDR3 residues: CASSRGRSPRESEQFF.

This chain connects TRBV6-5 to TRBJ2-5; TCRdb picks TRBD1, but there is no DNA to check that call. This CDR3 is 14 amino acids long. Germline V gene sequence: CDR1 MNHEY, CDR2 SVGAGI. CDR3: CASNPDRGQETQYF.

This sequence joins TRBV27 and TRBJ2-2. Germline V gives CDR1 MNHEY, CDR2 SMNVEV (reference sequence). The CDR3 loop spans 11 amino acids. CDR3 region: CASKWGGELFF.

The chain links TRBV10-3 to TRBJ1-5; absent DNA, TCRdb's TRBD1 call cannot be checked. The germline V gene has CDR1 ENHRY and CDR2 SYGVKD. This CDR3 has 14 residues. This CDR3 reads CAISEPASGQPQHF.